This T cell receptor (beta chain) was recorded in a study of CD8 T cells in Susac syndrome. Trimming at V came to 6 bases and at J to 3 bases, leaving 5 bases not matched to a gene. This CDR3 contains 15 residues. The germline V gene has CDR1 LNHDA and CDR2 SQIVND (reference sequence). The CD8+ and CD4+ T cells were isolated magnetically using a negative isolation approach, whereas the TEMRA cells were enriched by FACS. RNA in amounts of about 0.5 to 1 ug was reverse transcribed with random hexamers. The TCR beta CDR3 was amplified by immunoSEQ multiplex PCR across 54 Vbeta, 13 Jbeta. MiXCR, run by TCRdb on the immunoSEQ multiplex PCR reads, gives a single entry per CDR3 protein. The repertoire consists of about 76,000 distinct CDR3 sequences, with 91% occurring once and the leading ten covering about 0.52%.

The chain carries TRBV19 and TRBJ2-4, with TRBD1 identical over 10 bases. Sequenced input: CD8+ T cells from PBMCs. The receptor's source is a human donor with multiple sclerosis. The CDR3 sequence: CASRAGTGVKNIQYF. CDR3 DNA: TGTGCCAGTAGAGCCGGGACAGGGGTCAAAAACATTCAGTACTTC.